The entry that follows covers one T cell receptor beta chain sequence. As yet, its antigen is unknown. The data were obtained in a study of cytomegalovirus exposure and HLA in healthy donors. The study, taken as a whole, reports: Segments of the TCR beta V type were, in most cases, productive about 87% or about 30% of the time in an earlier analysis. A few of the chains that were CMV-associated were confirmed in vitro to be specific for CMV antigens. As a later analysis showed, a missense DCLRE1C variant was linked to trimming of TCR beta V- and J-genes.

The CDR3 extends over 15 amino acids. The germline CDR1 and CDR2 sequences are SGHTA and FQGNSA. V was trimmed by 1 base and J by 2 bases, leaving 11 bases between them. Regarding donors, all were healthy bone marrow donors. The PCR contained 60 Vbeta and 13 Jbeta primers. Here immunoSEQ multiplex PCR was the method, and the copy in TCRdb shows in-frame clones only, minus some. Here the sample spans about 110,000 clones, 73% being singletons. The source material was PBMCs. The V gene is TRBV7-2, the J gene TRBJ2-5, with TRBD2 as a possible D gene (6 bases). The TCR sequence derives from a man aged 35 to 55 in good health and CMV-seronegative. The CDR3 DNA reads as TGTGCCAGCAGCTTAGTGGGGGGTCAACAAGAGACCCAGTACTTC. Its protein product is CASSLVGGQQETQYF.